Reported below is one T cell receptor beta chain. No antigen is known for it. This specimen belongs to a study of T cells expressing NK-cell markers. The CDR3 covers 15 residues. Germline CDR1 reads DFQATT; CDR2 reads SNEGSKA (reference sequence). Study findings and constraints: CD8+ T cells in over five donors included dominant NKG2C+ clonotypes at roughly 1.0-7.0%.

TCRdb reprocessed the 5' RACE reads and reports one entry per CDR3 protein, with no DNA. The sample totals some 600,000 distinct CDR3 sequences. Material for sequencing was blood T cells: a sorted CD56 or NKG2C T cell subset, CD4+ or CD8+ T cells, or bulk PBMC T cells (not recorded which). This chain joins TRBV20-1 and TRBJ2-5; TCRdb names TRBD1, which stays unverified in the absence of DNA. This receptor was obtained from a man between 18 and 29 years old in good health. The CDR3 here is CSARPGDRGQETQYF.